What follows describes a single TCR beta chain. Its target is not known. The method was immunoSEQ multiplex PCR; TCRdb's version includes in-frame clones alone and lacks a portion of them. The sample lists roughly 180,000 clones, about 93% occurring once. This sample stems from a study of T cell responses to AZD1222 COVID-19 vaccine. Study conclusions and caveats: Repertoires were obtained only post-peak T cell response. A mostly white British donor set with more females was recruited, and clonal diversity was possibly underestimated. Dominant at 160-218 and 743-854, vaccine-associated CD4 TCRs also spanned spike. Among spike-specific TCRs, nearly half reportedly target unmutated variant regions.

Trimming at V came to 5 bases and at J to 0 bases, leaving 8 bases not matched to a gene. CDR1 SGHVS and CDR2 FQNEAQ come from the germline V gene. This CDR3 is 16 amino acids long. The chain uses TRBV7-8 and TRBJ1-1; 8 nucleotides line up with TRBD1. This clonotype was obtained from an adult who received the MenACWY meningococcal vaccine as a control. The specimen was peripheral blood, collected 28 days after the second dose of the MenACWY control vaccine. The CDR3 nucleotides are TGTGCCAGCAGCGATCAGGGGGCACGGGTGAACACTGAAGCTTTCTTT. This sequence encodes CASSDQGARVNTEAFF. Full variable domain (remainder filled in from reference TRBV7-8 and TRBJ1-1): GAGVSQSPRYKVAKRGQDVALRCDPISGHVSLFWYQQALGQGPEFLTYFQNEAQLDKSGLPSDRFFAERPEGSVSTLKIQRTQQEDSAVYLCASSDQGARVNTEAFFGQGTRLTVV.